The next 3 T cell receptor beta chains were all read from a single sample in a study of early T cells in non-severe SARS-CoV-2 infection. One entry per CDR3 protein results from TCRdb running MiXCR on the 5' RACE reads. The sample holds approximately 65,000 distinct CDR3 sequences, less than 15% seen once. The sample consisted of whole blood. These receptors were taken from an adult who was a healthcare worker with PCR-confirmed SARS-CoV-2 infection or an uninfected control (not recorded which).

In this sample, this clonotype turned up many times. J is TRBJ2-7 and V is TRBV5-6; D ambiguous. CDR1 is SGHDT, CDR2 YYEEEE, per germline. The CDR3 runs 15 residues. V was shortened by 4 bases and J by 7 bases, with 21 bases between the two germline ends. Here the CDR3 reads CASSPTRGAFEEQYF. DNA of the CDR3: TGTGCCAGCAGCCCGACTCGCGGAGCTTTTGAAGAGCAGTACTTC.

There are a few counts of this clonotype. The J gene is TRBJ1-5, the V gene TRBV19; TRBD1 matches at 7 bases. V was pared by 6 bases and J by 4 bases, with 15 bases of the junction left unmatched. Germline loops: CDR1 LNHDA, CDR2 SQIVND (reference sequence). The CDR3 loop spans 17 amino acids. CDR3 sequence (DNA): TGTGCCAGTAGAACGCAGATTAACAGGGGACAGAATCAGCCCCAGCATTTT. This codes for CASRTQINRGQNQPQHF.

This clonotype was found a few times. This chain's CDR3 is CAISGGRDQPQHF. The CDR3 nucleotides are TGTGCCATCAGTGGGGGGAGGGATCAGCCCCAGCATTTT. The rearrangement links TRBV10-3 to TRBJ1-5, with D possibly being TRBD1 (5 bases). This CDR3 has 13 amino acids. Germline V gene lookup returns CDR1 ENHRY and CDR2 SYGVKD. V was trimmed by 4 bases and J by 5 bases, leaving 9 bases between them.